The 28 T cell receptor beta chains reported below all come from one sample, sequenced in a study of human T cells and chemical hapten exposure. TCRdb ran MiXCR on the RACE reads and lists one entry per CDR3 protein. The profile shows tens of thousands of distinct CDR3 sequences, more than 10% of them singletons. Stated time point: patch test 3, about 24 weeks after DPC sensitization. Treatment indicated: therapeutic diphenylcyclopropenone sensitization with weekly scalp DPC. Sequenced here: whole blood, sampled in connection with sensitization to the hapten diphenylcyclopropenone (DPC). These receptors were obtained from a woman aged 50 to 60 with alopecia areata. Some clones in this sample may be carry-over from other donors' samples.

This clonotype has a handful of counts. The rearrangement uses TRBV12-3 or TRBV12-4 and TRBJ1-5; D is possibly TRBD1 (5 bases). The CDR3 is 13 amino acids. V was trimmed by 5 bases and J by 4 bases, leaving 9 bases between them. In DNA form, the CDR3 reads TGTGCCAGCAGTCCAGGGATTAATCAGCCCCAGCATTTT. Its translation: CASSPGINQPQHF.

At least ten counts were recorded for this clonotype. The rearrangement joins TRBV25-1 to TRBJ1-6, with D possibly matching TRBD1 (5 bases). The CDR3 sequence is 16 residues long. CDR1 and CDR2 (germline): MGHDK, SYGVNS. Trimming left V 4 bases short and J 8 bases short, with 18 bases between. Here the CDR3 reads CASSVPAGRGDSPLHF. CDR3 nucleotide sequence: TGTGCCAGCAGTGTTCCCGCGGGGCGCGGGGATTCACCCCTCCACTTT.

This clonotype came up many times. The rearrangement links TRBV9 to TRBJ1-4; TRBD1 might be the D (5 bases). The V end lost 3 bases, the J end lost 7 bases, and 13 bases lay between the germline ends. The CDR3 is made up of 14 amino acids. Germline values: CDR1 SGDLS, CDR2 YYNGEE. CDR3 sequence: CASSEGRVGEKLFF. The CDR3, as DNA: TGTGCCAGCAGCGAGGGGAGGGTCGGTGAAAAACTGTTTTTT.

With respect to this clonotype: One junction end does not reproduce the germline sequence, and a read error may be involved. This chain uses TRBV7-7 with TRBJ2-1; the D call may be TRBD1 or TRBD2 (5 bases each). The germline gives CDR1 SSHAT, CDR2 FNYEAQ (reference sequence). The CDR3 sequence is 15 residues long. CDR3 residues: CASSPGPSFNNEQFF. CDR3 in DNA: TGTGCTAGCAGCCCGGGACCCTCCTTTAACAATGAGCAGTTCTTC.

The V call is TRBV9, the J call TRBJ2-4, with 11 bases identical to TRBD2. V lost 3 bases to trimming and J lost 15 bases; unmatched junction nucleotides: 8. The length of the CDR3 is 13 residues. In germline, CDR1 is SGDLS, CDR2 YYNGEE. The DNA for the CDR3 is TGTGCCAGCAGCGGGGCGACTAGCGGGGTTTTGTACTTC. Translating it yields CASSGATSGVLYF.

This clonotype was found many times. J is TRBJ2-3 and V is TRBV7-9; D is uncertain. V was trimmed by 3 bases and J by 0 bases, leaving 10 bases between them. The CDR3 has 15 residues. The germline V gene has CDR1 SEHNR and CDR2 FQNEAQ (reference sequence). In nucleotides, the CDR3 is TGTGCCAGCAGCTTGGCGGCCCTGAGCACAGATACGCAGTATTTT. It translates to CASSLAALSTDTQYF.

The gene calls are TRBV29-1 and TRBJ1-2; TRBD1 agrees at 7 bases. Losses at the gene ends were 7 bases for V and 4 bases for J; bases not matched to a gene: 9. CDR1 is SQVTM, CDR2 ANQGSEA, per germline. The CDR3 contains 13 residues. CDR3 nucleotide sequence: TGCAGCGCTCCCGACAGGGAGTCCTATGGCTACACCTTC. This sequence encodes CSAPDRESYGYTF. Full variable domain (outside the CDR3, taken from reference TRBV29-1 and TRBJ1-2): SAVISQKPSRDICQRGTSLTIQCQVDSQVTMMFWYRQQPGQSLTLIATANQGSEATYESGFVIDKFPISRPNLTFSTLTVSNMSPEDSSIYLCSAPDRESYGYTFGSGTRLTVV.

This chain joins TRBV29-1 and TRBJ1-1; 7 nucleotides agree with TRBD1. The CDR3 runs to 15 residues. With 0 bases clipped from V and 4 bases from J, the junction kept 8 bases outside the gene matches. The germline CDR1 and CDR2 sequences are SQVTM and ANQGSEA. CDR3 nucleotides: TGCAGCGTTGAAGATCTTGGCAGGGGGGGCACTGAAGCTTTCTTT. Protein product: CSVEDLGRGGTEAFF.

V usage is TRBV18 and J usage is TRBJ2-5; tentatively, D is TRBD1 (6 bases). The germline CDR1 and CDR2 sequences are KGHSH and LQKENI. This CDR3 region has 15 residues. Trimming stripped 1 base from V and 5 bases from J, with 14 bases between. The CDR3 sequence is CASSPQQGKSETQYF. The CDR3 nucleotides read TGTGCCAGCTCACCACAGCAGGGGAAGAGTGAGACCCAGTACTTC.

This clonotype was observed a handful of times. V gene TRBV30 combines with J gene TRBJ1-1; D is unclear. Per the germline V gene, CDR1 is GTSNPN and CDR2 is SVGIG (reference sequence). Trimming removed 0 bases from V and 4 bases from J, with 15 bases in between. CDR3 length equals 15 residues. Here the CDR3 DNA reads TGTGCCTGGAGTGTAATTCCCAGGCCGGGCACTGAAGCTTTCTTT. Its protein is CAWSVIPRPGTEAFF.

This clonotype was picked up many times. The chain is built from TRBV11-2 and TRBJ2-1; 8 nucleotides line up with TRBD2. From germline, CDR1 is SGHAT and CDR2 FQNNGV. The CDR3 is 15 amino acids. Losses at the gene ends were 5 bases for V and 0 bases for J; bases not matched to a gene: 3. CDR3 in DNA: TGTGCCAGCAGCCCCAGCGGGAGCTCCTACAATGAGCAGTTCTTC. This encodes CASSPSGSSYNEQFF. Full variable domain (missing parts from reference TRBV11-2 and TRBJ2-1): EAGVAQSPRYKIIEKRQSVAFWCNPISGHATLYWYQQILGQGPKLLIQFQNNGVVDDSQLPKDRFSAERLKGVDSTLKIQPAKLEDSAVYLCASSPSGSSYNEQFFGPGTRLTVL.

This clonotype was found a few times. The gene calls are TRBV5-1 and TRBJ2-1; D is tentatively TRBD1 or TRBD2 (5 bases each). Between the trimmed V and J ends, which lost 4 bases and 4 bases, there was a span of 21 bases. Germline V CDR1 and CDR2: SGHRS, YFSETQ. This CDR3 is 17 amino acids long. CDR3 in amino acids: CASSTRDGPRPYNEQFF. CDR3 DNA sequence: TGCGCCAGCAGCACCCGGGACGGGCCCCGTCCTTACAATGAGCAGTTCTTC.

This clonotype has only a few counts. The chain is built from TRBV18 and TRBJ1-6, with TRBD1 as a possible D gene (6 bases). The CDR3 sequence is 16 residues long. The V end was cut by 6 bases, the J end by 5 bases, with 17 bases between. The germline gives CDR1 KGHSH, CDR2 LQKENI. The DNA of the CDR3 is TGTGCCAGCTCTGGACTTGGGACAAGAAATAATTCACCCCTCCACTTT. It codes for CASSGLGTRNNSPLHF.

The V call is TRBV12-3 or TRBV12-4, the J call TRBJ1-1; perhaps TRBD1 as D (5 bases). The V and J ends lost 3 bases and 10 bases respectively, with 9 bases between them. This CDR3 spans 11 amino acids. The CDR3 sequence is CASSLGGVAFF. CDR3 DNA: TGTGCCAGCAGTTTGGGGGGGGTAGCTTTCTTT.

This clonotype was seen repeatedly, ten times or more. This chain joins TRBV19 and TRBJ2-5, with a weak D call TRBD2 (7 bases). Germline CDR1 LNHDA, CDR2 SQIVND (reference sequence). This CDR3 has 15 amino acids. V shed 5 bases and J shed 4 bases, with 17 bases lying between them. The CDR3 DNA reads TGTGCCAGTAGTGCTGGTGGGGGGGCTCGAGAGACCCAGTACTTC. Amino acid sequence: CASSAGGGARETQYF. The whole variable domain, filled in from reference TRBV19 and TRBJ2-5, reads DGGITQSPKYLFRKEGQNVTLSCEQNLNHDAMYWYRQDPGQGLRLIYYSQIVNDFQKGDIAEGYSVSREKKESFPLTVTSAQKNPTAFYLCASSAGGGARETQYFGPGTRLLVL.

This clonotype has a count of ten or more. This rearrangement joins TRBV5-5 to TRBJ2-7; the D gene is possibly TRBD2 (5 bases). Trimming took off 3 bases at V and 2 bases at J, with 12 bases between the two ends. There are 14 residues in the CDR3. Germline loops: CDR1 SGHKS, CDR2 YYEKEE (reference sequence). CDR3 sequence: CASSSRTSTYEQYF. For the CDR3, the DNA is TGTGCCAGCAGCTCCCGGACTTCTACCTACGAGCAGTACTTC.

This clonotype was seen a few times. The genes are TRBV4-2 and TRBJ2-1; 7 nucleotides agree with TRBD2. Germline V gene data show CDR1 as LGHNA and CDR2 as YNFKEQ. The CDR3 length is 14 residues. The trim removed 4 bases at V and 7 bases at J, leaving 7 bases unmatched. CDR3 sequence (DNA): TGTGCCAGCAGCCCGGAGAGCGGGACGAATGAGCAGTTCTTC. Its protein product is CASSPESGTNEQFF.

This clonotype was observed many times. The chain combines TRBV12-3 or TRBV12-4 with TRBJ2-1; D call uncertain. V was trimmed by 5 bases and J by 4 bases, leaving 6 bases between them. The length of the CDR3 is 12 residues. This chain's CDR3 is CASSLKYNEQFF. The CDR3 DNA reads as TGTGCCAGCAGTCTTAAGTACAATGAGCAGTTCTTC.

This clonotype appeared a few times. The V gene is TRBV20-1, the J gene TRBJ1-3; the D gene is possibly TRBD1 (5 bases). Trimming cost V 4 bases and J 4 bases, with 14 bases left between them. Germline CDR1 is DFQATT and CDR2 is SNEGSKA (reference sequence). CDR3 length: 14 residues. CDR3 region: CSANSWRGGNTIYF. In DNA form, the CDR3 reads TGCAGTGCTAACTCTTGGCGGGGCGGAAACACCATATATTTT.

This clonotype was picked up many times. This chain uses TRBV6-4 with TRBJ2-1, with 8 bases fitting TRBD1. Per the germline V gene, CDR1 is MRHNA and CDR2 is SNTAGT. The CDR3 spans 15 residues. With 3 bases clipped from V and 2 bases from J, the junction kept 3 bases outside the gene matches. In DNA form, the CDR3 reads TGTGCCAGCAGTGAACAGGGGGGCACCTACAATGAGCAGTTCTTC. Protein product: CASSEQGGTYNEQFF.

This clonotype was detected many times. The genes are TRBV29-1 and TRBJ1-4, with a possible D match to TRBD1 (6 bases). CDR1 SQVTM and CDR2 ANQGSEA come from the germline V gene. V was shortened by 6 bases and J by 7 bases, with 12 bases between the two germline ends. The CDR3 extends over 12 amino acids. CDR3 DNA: TGCAGCGTACAGGGTGTTGGTGAAAAACTGTTTTTT. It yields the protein CSVQGVGEKLFF.

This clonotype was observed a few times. The CDR3 loop reads CASSGKGQNTGELFF. The CDR3 coding sequence is TGTGCCAGCAGTGGTAAGGGACAGAACACCGGGGAGCTGTTTTTT. The rearrangement links TRBV2 to TRBJ2-2, with D possibly matching TRBD1 (6 bases). The CDR3 runs to 15 residues. Germline-derived CDR1 and CDR2 are SNHLY and FYNNEI. V lost 4 bases, J lost 1 base, and 10 bases lay in between.

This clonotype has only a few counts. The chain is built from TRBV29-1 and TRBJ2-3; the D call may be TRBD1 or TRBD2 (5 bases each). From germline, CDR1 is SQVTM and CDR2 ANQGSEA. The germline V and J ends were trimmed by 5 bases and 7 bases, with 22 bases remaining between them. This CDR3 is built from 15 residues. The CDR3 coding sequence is TGCAGCGTTTCTTCCGGGACCGCCGCGTCACATACGCAGTATTTT. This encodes CSVSSGTAASHTQYF.

The CDR3 bases are TGCAGTGCCCGGGGGCAGGTGGGCACTGAAGCTTTCTTT. Translation: CSARGQVGTEAFF. The chain uses TRBV20-1 and TRBJ1-1; D is perhaps TRBD1 (6 bases). The V and J ends lost 6 bases and 4 bases respectively, with 15 bases between them. Looked up from germline, CDR1 is DFQATT and CDR2 is SNEGSKA (reference sequence). The CDR3 covers 13 residues.

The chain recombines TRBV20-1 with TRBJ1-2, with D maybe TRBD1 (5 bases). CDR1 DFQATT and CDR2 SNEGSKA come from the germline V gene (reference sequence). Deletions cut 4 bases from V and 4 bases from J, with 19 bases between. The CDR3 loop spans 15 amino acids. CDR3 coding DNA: TGCAGTGCTAACAGACAGCTCTCCTCTCCCTATGGCTACACCTTC. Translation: CSANRQLSSPYGYTF.

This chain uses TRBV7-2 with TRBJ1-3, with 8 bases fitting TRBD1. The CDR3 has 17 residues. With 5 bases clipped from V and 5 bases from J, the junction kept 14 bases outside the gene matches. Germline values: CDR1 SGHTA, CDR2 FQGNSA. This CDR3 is CASSQGATGLDRNTIYF. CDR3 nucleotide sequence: TGTGCCAGCAGCCAGGGGGCGACAGGGCTGGACCGAAACACCATATATTTT.

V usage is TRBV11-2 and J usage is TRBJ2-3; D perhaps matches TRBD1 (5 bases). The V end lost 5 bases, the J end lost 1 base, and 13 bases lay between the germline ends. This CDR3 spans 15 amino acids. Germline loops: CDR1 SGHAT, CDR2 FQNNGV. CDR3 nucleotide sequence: TGTGCCAGCAGCCGCAGGGCTGACGGCACAGATACGCAGTATTTT. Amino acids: CASSRRADGTDTQYF.

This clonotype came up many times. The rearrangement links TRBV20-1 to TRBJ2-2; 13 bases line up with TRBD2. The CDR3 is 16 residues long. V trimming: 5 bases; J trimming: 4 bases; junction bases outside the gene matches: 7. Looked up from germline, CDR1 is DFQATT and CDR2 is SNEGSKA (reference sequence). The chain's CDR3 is CSAPGGLAGRTGELFF. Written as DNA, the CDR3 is TGCAGTGCTCCAGGGGGACTAGCGGGACGCACCGGGGAGCTGTTTTTT.